The TCR beta chain under discussion was sequenced for a study of shared clonotypes between healthy human individuals (dated by TCRdb to 2020 to 2021). In the study overall: The cohort included three men and a couple of women between 18 and 49 years of age. To increase sequencing depth and limit assay-specific biases, TCR repertoire library preparation and sequencing were carried out by different laboratories using diverse techniques. Each donor's leukapheresis produced roughly between roughly 0.85 and 10 billion PBMCs. For each donor, three plates each were used for CD4 naive and CD4 memory, two plates were used for CD8 naive, and one plate was used for CD8 memory. The study deeply sequenced blood TCR repertoires of about five healthy adults to estimate repertoire size and the extent of clonotype sharing between individuals. Broad study findings and their caveats: Based on pairwise subsampling, the degree of clonotype sharing among donors was expected to be affected by sequencing depth. Because the study included only a small number of donors, the genetic and exposure-history diversity represented was limited. Rarefaction of sorted-subset datasets indicated incomplete sequencing despite the large sequencing depth. Compared with non-shared clonotypes, clonotypes shared by all four sorted-subset donors had higher generation probabilities. About 5% of naive CD4, 3.5% of naive CD8, about 2.5% of memory CD4, and about 0.4% of memory CD8 clonotypes were shared across four donors. Sampling was restricted to blood, and TCR repertoires in tissues likely differ from the TCR repertoires found in blood. Naive subsets generally had larger estimated clonotype richness than memory subsets did.

Note on this clone: What antigen it recognizes has not been identified. There are no base qualities to consult, and no much larger clone falls within one base.

Using the deep immunoSEQ assay, TCR CDR3 regions were amplified from genomic DNA by multiplex PCR. For each cell subset, the extracted genomic DNA was distributed evenly across all wells of several immunoSEQ 96-well plates, and each plate served as one replicate. For sorted subsets, roughly 200 ng of genomic DNA, equivalent to 25,000 to 35,000 T cell genomes, went into each replicate PCR. Purified libraries were quantified with a Qubit 3.0 fluorometer, sized on a Bioanalyzer 2100, and re-quantified with the KAPA Library Quantification kit. Every immunoSEQ 96-well plate was sequenced on a dedicated single-read 150-cycle Illumina NextSeq 550 flow cell. Per the original workflow: The immunoSEQ output contained only junctional sequences without quality scores, so filtering could not match that applied to full-length reads. Sequences were annotated with PyIR, a Python wrapper for IgBLAST v1.9, using IMGT germline references to assign V/J genes and CDR3. Reads were filtered out if the reads had weak V/J assignments (E-value above 1e-6), no CDR3, stop codons, out-of-frame junctions, or ambiguous translated residues. V3J clonotypes were defined by identical inferred V gene, J gene, and CDR3 amino acid sequence. Percentage overlap between repertoires was computed as shared unique clonotypes divided by the size of the smaller repertoire. RTK rarefaction, the Chao1 estimator, and Recon v2.1 estimates of unobserved clonotypes were used to assess repertoire richness. OLGA was used to compute generation probabilities for all TCRbeta clonotypes that the gDNA method yielded from four donors. Held by TCRdb, this immuneACCESS table contains in-frame sequences only and omits some clones. Under half of the omission traces to an unresolved V gene where checked; the cause of the rest is unknown. Clone size and V and J calls were adopted from that table, with D and trimming inferred from the DNA. The sample table records around 2,000,000 clones; 85% to 95% of these occur just once. The ten top clones hold roughly 0.13% of the sample.

The donors were healthy, HIV-negative adults who had no recently reported acute infections or vaccinations. Every donor was a Caucasian adult living in Nashville, Tennessee, USA. Magnetic negative selection was used to enrich CD4+ T cells, after which naive cells were positively selected on CD45RA and the negative fraction became the memory subset. Blood was obtained by leukapheresis, after which PBMCs were separated by Ficoll-Histopaque density gradient centrifugation and cryopreserved in liquid nitrogen vapor phase. Analytical flow cytometry was used to check the purity and quantity of every magnetically sorted T cell population. Each sorted fraction had its genomic DNA isolated and then quantified by UV absorbance on a Nanodrop 2000c. Reading the germline V gene (reference sequence) gives CDR1 SEHNR and CDR2 FQNEAQ. Germline trimming: 6 bases from V, 8 bases from J; junction bases outside gene matches: 10. The CDR3 spans 14 residues, from the cysteine through the phenylalanine. This entry keeps only the CDR3 DNA: 42 bases, framed from base 1.

The sequence was obtained from a man younger than 30 in good health. In this chain, TRBV7-9 is recombined with TRBJ2-1, with 7 middle bases fitting TRBD1. The sample was naive CD4+ T cells sorted from blood. Sample cell subset or site, as interpreted from the label and publication: CD45RA+ positively selected. The DNA is as follows: TGTGCCAGCAGTCTTGAGGGGGCCGGGCATGAGCAGTTCTTC. The resulting protein is CASSLEGAGHEQFF.